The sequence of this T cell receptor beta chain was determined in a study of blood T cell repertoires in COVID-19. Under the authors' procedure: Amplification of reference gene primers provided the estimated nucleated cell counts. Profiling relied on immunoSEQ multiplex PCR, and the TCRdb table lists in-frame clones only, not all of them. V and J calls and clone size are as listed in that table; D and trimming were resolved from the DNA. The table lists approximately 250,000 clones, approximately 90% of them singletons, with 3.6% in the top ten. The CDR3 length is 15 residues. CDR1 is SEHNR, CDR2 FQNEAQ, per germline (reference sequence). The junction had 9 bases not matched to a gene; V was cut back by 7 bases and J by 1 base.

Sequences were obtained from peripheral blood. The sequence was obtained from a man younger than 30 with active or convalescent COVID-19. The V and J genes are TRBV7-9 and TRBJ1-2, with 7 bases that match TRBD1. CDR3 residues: CASTAGQGDNYGYTF. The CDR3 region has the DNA TGTGCCAGCACAGCCGGGCAGGGGGATAACTATGGCTACACCTTC.